These T cell receptor beta chains were read from a single sample in a study of blood T cell repertoires in COVID-19. The protocol was immunoSEQ multiplex PCR, while the TCRdb copy is restricted to in-frame clones and leaves out a portion. The sample has 120,000 to 150,000 clones, 80% to 85% seen once. Sample: PBMCs or T cells enriched from blood (not recorded which). The origin of the receptors is a woman aged 45 to 65 who had been exposed to COVID-19. The CDR3 runs from the conserved cysteine through the conserved F or W. The D gene is left open where the match is weak. Only some rows state a clone size, as once, few, many or a class for expanded clones.

abundance | j_gene | v_gene | d_gene | CDR3aa | CDR3nt
- | TRBJ1-6 | TRBV6-5 | - | CASSRTRDSPLHF | TGTGCCAGCAGTAGGACCAGGGATTCACCCCTCCACTTT
- | TRBJ2-1 | TRBV7-2 | - | CASSLGNGQEQFF | TGTGCCAGCAGCTTAGGGAATGGACAGGAGCAGTTCTTC
- | TRBJ2-2 | TRBV10-3 | - | CAIGRGVDGELFF | TGTGCCATCGGGAGGGGGGTCGACGGGGAGCTGTTTTTT
- | TRBJ1-1 | TRBV7-2 | - | CASSYRLAEAFF | TGTGCCAGCAGCTACCGACTCGCTGAAGCTTTCTTT
once | TRBJ2-3 | TRBV7-2 | TRBD2 | CASSFSGGATDTQYF | TGTGCCAGCAGCTTTAGCGGGGGGGCCACAGATACGCAGTATTTT
- | TRBJ2-2 | TRBV19 | - | CACGLTGELFF | TGTGCCTGCGGTCTTACCGGGGAGCTGTTTTTT
- | TRBJ1-4 | TRBV19 | - | CASSIVRGHYNEKLFF | TGTGCCAGTAGTATCGTAAGGGGACACTATAATGAAAAACTGTTTTTT
- | TRBJ1-1 | TRBV2 | - | CASAIKGEKAFF | TGTGCCAGCGCCATCAAGGGGGAGAAAGCTTTCTTT
- | TRBJ2-2 | TRBV27 | TRBD2 | CASSLFRGVVTGELFF | TGTGCCAGCAGTTTATTCCGGGGGGTAGTCACCGGGGAGCTGTTTTTT
- | TRBJ2-7 | TRBV29-1 | - | CSVRGSGSPYEQYF | TGCAGCGTTAGAGGATCCGGGTCCCCCTACGAGCAGTACTTC
- | TRBJ1-2 | TRBV5-6 | - | CASTPLRRPNYGYTF | TGTGCCAGCACCCCCTTAAGGAGGCCTAACTATGGCTACACCTTC
- | TRBJ2-3 | TRBV6-1 | - | CASSEAWASGTQYF | TGTGCCAGCAGTGAAGCGTGGGCCTCAGGTACGCAGTATTTT
once | TRBJ2-1 | TRBV19 | TRBD1 | CARTVQGARYNEQFF | TGTGCCAGAACCGTACAGGGGGCTAGGTACAATGAGCAGTTCTTC
- | TRBJ1-2 | TRBV12-3/TRBV12-4 | - | CASGPGGGGYTF | TGTGCCAGCGGGCCCGGGGGTGGAGGCTACACCTTC
- | TRBJ2-7 | TRBV7-6 | - | CASSLVGGYEQYF | TGTGCCAGCAGCTTAGTAGGCGGGTACGAGCAGTACTTC
- | TRBJ2-5 | TRBV12-3/TRBV12-4 | - | CASSPQYQETQYF | TGTGCCAGCAGTCCACAATATCAAGAGACCCAGTACTTC
- | TRBJ2-1 | TRBV5-4 | TRBD2 | CASSLTRTSGDNEQFF | TGTGCCAGCAGCTTGACCCGAACTAGCGGGGACAATGAGCAGTTCTTC
- | TRBJ1-1 | TRBV30 | - | CAWSVTANTEAFF | TGTGCCTGGAGTGTAACAGCGAACACTGAAGCTTTCTTT
- | TRBJ2-7 | TRBV30 | TRBD1 | CACLGPRTGVREQYF | TGTGCCTGCCTTGGACCTCGGACAGGGGTACGCGAGCAGTACTTC
- | TRBJ1-6 | TRBV4-3 | - | CASSQEARVTYNSPLHF | TGCGCCAGCAGCCAAGAGGCCCGGGTCACCTATAATTCACCCCTCCACTTT
- | TRBJ1-1 | TRBV19 | - | CASSTLTGNTEAFF | TGTGCCAGTAGTACGTTGACAGGGAACACTGAAGCTTTCTTT
- | TRBJ2-5 | TRBV3-1/TRBV3-2 | TRBD2 | CASMLAGGQETQYF | TGTGCCAGCATGCTAGCGGGAGGCCAAGAGACCCAGTACTTC
- | TRBJ1-6 | TRBV2 | TRBD1 | CASTQGGSYNSPLHF | TGTGCCAGCACCCAGGGGGGCTCCTATAATTCACCCCTCCACTTT
- | TRBJ1-2 | TRBV12-3/TRBV12-4 | TRBD1 | CASSPDRAYGYTF | TGTGCCAGCAGCCCTGACAGGGCCTATGGCTACACCTTC
- | TRBJ1-2 | TRBV6-5 | - | CASSSKLVGGYTF | TGTGCCAGCAGTTCCAAACTAGTGGGGGGCTACACCTTC
- | TRBJ2-1 | TRBV7-9 | TRBD2 | CASSLPYRTSGSTHEQFF | TGTGCCAGCAGCTTACCCTACCGTACTAGCGGGAGTACCCATGAGCAGTTCTTC
few | TRBJ1-2 | TRBV6-5 | - | CASRPRGESVGYTF | TGTGCCAGCAGGCCTAGGGGCGAGAGTGTTGGCTACACCTTC
once | TRBJ1-2 | TRBV10-3 | - | CAISESLKTSYGYTF | TGTGCCATCAGTGAGTCCCTTAAAACAAGCTATGGCTACACCTTC
- | TRBJ2-7 | TRBV29-1 | - | CSAKLDYSYEQYF | TGCAGCGCCAAACTTGACTACTCCTACGAGCAGTACTTC
- | TRBJ1-1 | TRBV30 | - | CASTSGQGGTEAFF | TGTGCCTCTACGTCCGGGCAGGGAGGCACTGAAGCTTTCTTT
- | TRBJ2-1 | TRBV11-2 | TRBD1 | CASSLRDRDNEQFF | TGTGCCAGCAGCTTACGGGACAGGGACAATGAGCAGTTCTTC